The entry below gives a single T cell receptor (beta chain) sequence along with its context. The protocol was immunoSEQ multiplex PCR, while the TCRdb copy is restricted to in-frame clones and leaves out a portion. The repertoire holds about 83,000 clones, with 85% to 90% as singletons. The data were taken from a study of blood T cell repertoires in COVID-19. The CDR3 runs 16 residues. Trimming at V came to 6 bases and at J to 3 bases, leaving 12 bases not matched to a gene. The genes are TRBV23-1 and TRBJ2-7, with 9 bases aligning to TRBD1. TRBV23-1 is classed as an ORF, of uncertain function. Input material: peripheral blood. The TCR originated in a woman older than 75 in a cohort sampled during active or convalescent COVID-19. This chain's CDR3 is CASSHTGGALFYEQYV. In DNA, the CDR3 is TGCGCCAGCAGCCATACAGGGGGCGCTTTGTTCTACGAGCAGTACGTC.